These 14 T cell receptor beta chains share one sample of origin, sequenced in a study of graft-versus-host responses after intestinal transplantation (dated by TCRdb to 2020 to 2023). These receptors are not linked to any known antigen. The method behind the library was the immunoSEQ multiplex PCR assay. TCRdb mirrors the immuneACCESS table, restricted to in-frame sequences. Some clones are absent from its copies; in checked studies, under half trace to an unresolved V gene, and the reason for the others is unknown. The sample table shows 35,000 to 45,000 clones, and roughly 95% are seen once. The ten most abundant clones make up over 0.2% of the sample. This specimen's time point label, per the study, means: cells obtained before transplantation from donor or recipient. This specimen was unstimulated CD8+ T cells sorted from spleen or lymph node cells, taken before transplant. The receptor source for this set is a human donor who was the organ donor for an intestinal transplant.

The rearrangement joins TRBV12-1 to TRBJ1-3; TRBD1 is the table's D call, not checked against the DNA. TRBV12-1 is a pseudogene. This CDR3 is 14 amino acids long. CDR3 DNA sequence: TGTGCCAGTTGGACAGGGAATGCTGGAAACACCATATATTTT. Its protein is CASWTGNAGNTIYF.

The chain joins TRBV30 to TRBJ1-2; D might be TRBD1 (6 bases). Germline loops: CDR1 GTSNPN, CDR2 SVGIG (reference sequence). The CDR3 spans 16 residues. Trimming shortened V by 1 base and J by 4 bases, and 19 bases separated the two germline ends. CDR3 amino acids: CAWSAGGGEYFYGYTF. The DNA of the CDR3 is TGTGCCTGGAGTGCTGGGGGCGGGGAATATTTCTATGGCTACACCTTC.

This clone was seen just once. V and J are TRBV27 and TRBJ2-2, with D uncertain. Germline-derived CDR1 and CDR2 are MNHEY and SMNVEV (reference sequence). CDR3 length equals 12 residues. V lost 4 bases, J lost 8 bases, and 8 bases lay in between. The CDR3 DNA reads TGTGCCAGCAGTTCCATGGGTGGGGAGCTGTTTTTT. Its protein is CASSSMGGELFF.

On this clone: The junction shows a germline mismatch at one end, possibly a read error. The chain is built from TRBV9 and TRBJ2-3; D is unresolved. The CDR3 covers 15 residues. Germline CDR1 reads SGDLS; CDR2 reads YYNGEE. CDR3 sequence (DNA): TGTGCCGGCAGCGTAGAAATAGTCGCCACAGATACGCAGTATTTT. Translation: CAGSVEIVATDTQYF.

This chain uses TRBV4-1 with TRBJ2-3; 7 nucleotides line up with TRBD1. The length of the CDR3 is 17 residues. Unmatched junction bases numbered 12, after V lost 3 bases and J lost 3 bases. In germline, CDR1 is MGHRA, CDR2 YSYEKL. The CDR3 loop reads CASSHLVRAGGTDTQYF. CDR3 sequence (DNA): TGCGCCAGCAGCCATTTAGTGCGCGCAGGGGGAACAGATACGCAGTATTTT.

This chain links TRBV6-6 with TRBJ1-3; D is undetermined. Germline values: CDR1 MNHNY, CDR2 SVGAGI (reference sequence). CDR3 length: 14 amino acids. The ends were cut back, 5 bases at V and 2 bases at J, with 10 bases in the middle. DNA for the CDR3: TGTGCCAGCAGTCAATATACGGCTGGAAACACCATATATTTT. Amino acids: CASSQYTAGNTIYF.

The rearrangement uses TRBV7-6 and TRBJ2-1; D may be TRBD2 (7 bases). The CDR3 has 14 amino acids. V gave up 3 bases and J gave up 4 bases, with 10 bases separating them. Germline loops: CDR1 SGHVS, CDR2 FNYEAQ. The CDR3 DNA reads TGTGCCAGCAGCTTCGCGGGGGCGTACAATGAGCAGTTCTTC. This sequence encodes CASSFAGAYNEQFF.

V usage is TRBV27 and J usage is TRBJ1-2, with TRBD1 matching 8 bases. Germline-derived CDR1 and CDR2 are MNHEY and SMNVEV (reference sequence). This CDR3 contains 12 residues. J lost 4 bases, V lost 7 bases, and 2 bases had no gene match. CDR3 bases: TGTGCCAGCACGGGGACAGGCTATGGCTACACCTTC. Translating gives CASTGTGYGYTF.

The CDR3 DNA sequence: TGTGCCAGCAGCTTGGAGTACCGCATCGGGCGAGCGCAGCCCCAGCATTTT. It encodes CASSLEYRIGRAQPQHF. The V and J genes are TRBV5-8 and TRBJ1-5; D remains unclear. V dropped 0 bases and J dropped 7 bases, with 20 bases sitting between them. Germline lookup yields CDR1 SGHTS and CDR2 YDEGEE. The CDR3 consists of 17 residues.

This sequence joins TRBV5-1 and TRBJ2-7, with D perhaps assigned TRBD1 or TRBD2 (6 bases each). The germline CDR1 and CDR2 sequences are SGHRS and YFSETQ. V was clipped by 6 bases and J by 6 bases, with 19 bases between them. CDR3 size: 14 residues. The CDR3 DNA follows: TGCGCCAGCACTTTGGAGGGGGGCGAATTCGAGCAGTACTTC. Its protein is CASTLEGGEFEQYF.

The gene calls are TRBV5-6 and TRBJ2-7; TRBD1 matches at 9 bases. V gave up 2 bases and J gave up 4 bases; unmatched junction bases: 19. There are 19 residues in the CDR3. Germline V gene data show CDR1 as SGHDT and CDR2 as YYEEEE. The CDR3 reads CASSFPSEPGQGRLYEQYF. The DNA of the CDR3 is TGTGCCAGCAGCTTCCCTTCGGAACCGGGACAGGGTCGGTTATACGAGCAGTACTTC.

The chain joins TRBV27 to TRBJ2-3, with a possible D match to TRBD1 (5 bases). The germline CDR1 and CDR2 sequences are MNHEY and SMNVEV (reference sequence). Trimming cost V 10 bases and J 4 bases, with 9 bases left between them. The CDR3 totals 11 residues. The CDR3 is CATQGSDTQYF. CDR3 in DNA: TGTGCCACCCAGGGATCAGATACGCAGTATTTT.

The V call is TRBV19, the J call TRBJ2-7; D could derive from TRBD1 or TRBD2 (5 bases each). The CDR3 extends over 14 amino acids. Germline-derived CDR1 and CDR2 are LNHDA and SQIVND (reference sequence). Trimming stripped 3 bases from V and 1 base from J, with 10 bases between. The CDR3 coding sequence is TGTGCCAGTAGTATTGGGACCCCGTCCTACGAGCAGTACTTC. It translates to CASSIGTPSYEQYF.

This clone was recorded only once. The CDR3 region is CAWSVIYEQYF. The CDR3 DNA follows: TGTGCCTGGAGTGTGATCTACGAGCAGTACTTC. The chain recombines TRBV30 with TRBJ2-7; D is undetermined. The V gene's germline CDR1 is GTSNPN and CDR2 SVGIG (reference sequence). The CDR3 spans 11 residues. Trimming shortened V by 0 bases and J by 3 bases, and 3 bases separated the two germline ends.